Here is one T cell receptor (beta chain) with its context. No antigen is known for it. No base quality information exists; no much larger clone differs at one position. This entry comes from a study of CD8+CD57+ T cells in acquired aplastic anemia (dated by TCRdb to the late 2010s). About the study as a whole: A mean of approximately 2.9 ug of DNA, ranging from roughly 0.17 to 30 ug, was extracted from sorted CD4+ and CD8+ cells. CD8+CD57+ expansion was defined as a frequency above the mean frequency observed in healthy subjects.

Here V drops 3 bases and J drops 3 bases, and the junction holds 5 bases not matched to any gene. CDR1 SGHTA and CDR2 FQGNSA are derived from the germline V gene. The CDR3 has 14 amino acids, counting the end cysteine and phenylalanine. Kept here is only the CDR3 DNA, which spans 42 bases and is read in frame from base 1. Profiling of TCR beta VDJ combinations and CDR3 sequences used genomic DNA as the template. An Illumina HiSeq 2000 was the platform used for TCR repertoire sequencing. From the authors' description of their analysis: Repertoires were assessed using TRBV/TRBJ rearrangement plots, CDR3 size and DJ length profiles, and Simpson's diversity index. The most abundant DNA sequence in the deep sequencing data was taken as the immunodominant clone. CDR3 amino acid sequences were screened for sharing across subjects and were compared with published repertoires and the VDJdb database. The public reads were run again by TCRdb, first through fastp at Q25 and then through MiXCR, and only productive beta chains were kept. Records with the same CDR3 protein are collapsed into one entry carrying the most frequent genes and DNA. None of the V and J calls come from the authors' own analysis; TCRdb made them. In this sample the table shows a few hundred thousand distinct CDR3 sequences, about three fifths of which occur a single time. Of the sample, 1.3% is held by the ten largest clones.

The paper's findings and limits, for the study overall: CD8+ Simpson's diversity did not differ significantly between patients and healthy controls (P=0.060). Roughly 31 CD8+ CDR3 sequences were shared between patients and controls but appeared highly expressed in patients and within their immunodominant clones.

Flow cytometry had shown CD8+CD57+ cell expansion in the patients selected for sequencing. All patients had severe acquired aplastic anemia diagnosed by International Study of Aplastic Anemia and Agranulocytosis and Camitta criteria. At the time blood was sampled, none of the patients had received any therapy. The study deep-sequenced TCR repertoires of sorted CD4+ and CD8+ blood T cells from severe aplastic anemia patients and healthy subjects. Patients were enrolled under clinicaltrials.gov protocols 00001620, 01623167, 00001397, 00071045, 00081523 and 00961064 in the USA. Ficoll-Paque density gradient centrifugation was used to isolate peripheral blood mononuclear cells. Before DNA extraction, CD4+ and CD8+ T cells were sorted by FACS or by magnetic beads.

Sequenced input: sorted CD4+, CD8+, or CD8+CD57+ T cells (not recorded which) from PBMCs. This clonotype was sampled from a human donor with aplastic anemia. This chain joins TRBV7-2 to TRBJ2-7; a stretch of 7 junction bases matches TRBD1. CDR3 loop: CASSLVSGGYEQYF. The nucleotide sequence is TGTGCCAGCAGCTTGGTGTCAGGGGGCTACGAGCAGTACTTC.